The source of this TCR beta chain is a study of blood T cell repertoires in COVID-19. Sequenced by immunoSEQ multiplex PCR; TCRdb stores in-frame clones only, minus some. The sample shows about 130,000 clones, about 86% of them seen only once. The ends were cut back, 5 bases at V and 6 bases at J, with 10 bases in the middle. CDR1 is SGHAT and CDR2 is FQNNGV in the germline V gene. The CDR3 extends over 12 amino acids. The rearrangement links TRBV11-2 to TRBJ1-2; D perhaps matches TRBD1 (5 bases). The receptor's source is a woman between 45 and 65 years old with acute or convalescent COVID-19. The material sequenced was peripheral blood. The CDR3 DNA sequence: TGTGCCAGCAGCCAAAGCAGGGATGGCTACACCTTC. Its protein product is CASSQSRDGYTF.